These 23 T cell receptor beta chains were all obtained from the same sample, sequenced in a study of control samples from healthy donors and cancer patients (dated by TCRdb to the early 2020s). The receptor library was made with the immunoSEQ multiplex PCR assay. What TCRdb holds here is the immuneACCESS table cut down to in-frame rearrangements. Part of the clones is not present; checked against another copy, under half of the missing clones reflect an unresolved V gene, and the others are unexplained. This sample lists about 58,000 clones; 85% to 95% were detected once. 3.5% to 4.5% of the sample comes from the top ten. The specimen sequenced was blood. The receptors were sampled from a man aged 25 to 45 in good health.

The V call is TRBV28, the J call TRBJ1-4; D gene uncertain. Trimming removed 2 bases at V and 2 bases at J, with 6 bases between. Germline assignment: CDR1 MDHEN and CDR2 SYDVKM. This CDR3 spans 14 amino acids. In nucleotides, the CDR3 is TGTGCCAGCAGTTTACATATCACTAATGAAAAACTGTTTTTT. Amino acid sequence: CASSLHITNEKLFF.

The chain joins TRBV18 to TRBJ2-3; D gene unclear. The CDR3 has 15 amino acids. The V gene's germline CDR1 is KGHSH and CDR2 LQKENI. V lost 6 bases to trimming and J lost 0 bases, with 13 bases between them. In DNA form, the CDR3 reads TGTGCCAGCTCCCCGCAGACGACTAGCACAGATACGCAGTATTTT. Protein sequence: CASSPQTTSTDTQYF.

As to this clone: Additional DNA sequences in this sample encode the identical CDR3. V usage is TRBV7-3 and J usage is TRBJ2-1; possibly TRBD2 for D (5 bases). Germline V gene lookup returns CDR1 SGHTA and CDR2 FQGTGA. This CDR3 has 13 residues. Deletions cut 5 bases from V and 8 bases from J, with 13 bases between. Written as DNA, the CDR3 is TGTGCCAGCAGCCCATCCCGGACTGATGAGCAGTTCTTC. It translates to CASSPSRTDEQFF. Complete variable domain (other parts from reference TRBV7-3 and TRBJ2-1): GAGVSQTPSNKVTEKGKYVELRCDPISGHTALYWYRQSLGQGPEFLIYFQGTGAADDSGLPNDRFFAVRPEGSVSTLKIQRTERGDSAVYLCASSPSRTDEQFFGPGTRLTVL.

The chain uses TRBV6-5 and TRBJ1-2; no reliable D call. The CDR3 covers 13 residues. Germline CDR1 is MNHEY and CDR2 is SVGAGI. The V gene lost 5 bases and the J gene lost 8 bases, with 15 bases spanning the gap. This chain's CDR3 is CASSTPGGRGYTF. Here the CDR3 DNA reads TGTGCCAGCAGTACCCCAGGCGGACGAGGCTACACCTTC.

J is TRBJ1-2 and V is TRBV19, with 7 bases that match TRBD1. V lost 6 bases, J lost 1 base, and 11 bases stayed unmatched. The CDR3 runs to 16 residues. Germline values: CDR1 LNHDA, CDR2 SQIVND (reference sequence). In nucleotides, the CDR3 is TGTGCCAGTAGCAGACAAGGGCAGGGGGGTAACTATGGCTACACCTTC. Protein product: CASSRQGQGGNYGYTF.

The J gene is TRBJ1-3, the V gene TRBV4-3; D not certain. CDR1 LGHNA and CDR2 YSLEER come from the germline V gene. V was trimmed by 3 bases and J by 1 base, leaving 4 bases between them. The CDR3 extends over 13 amino acids. CDR3 in amino acids: CASSQGSGNTIYF. The CDR3 DNA is TGCGCCAGCAGCCAGGGTTCTGGAAACACCATATATTTT.

The chain combines TRBV21-1 with TRBJ1-5. TRBV21-1 is designated a pseudogene. The CDR3 has 18 amino acids. CDR3 loop: CASNPREGQKVAGQPQHF. The CDR3 nucleotides are TGTGCCAGCAACCCGCGGGAGGGACAGAAGGTTGCCGGCCAGCCCCAGCATTTT.

This clone was seen once. The rearrangement links TRBV5-1 to TRBJ2-1; 10 bases map to TRBD1. The CDR3 loop spans 16 amino acids. The J segment lost 6 bases and the V segment lost 0 bases, leaving 6 bases of the junction unmatched. CDR1 is SGHRS and CDR2 is YFSETQ in the germline V gene. The chain's CDR3 is CASSLGSTGGANEQFF. The CDR3 DNA reads TGCGCCAGCAGCTTGGGGTCGACAGGGGGCGCCAATGAGCAGTTCTTC.

This chain uses TRBV7-6 with TRBJ2-2; D is undetermined. Germline V gives CDR1 SGHVS, CDR2 FNYEAQ. Trimming pared 0 bases from V and 1 base from J, leaving 9 bases between. The CDR3 sequence is 16 residues long. The CDR3 region has the DNA TGTGCCAGCAGCTTAGCGGGGTCGAGGAACACCGGGGAGCTGTTTTTT. Protein: CASSLAGSRNTGELFF.

The chain uses TRBV7-6 and TRBJ2-7, with D unclear. The ends were cut back, 5 bases at V and 5 bases at J, with 13 bases in the middle. From germline, CDR1 is SGHVS and CDR2 FNYEAQ. The CDR3 length is 13 residues. This chain's CDR3 is CASSQRGWDEQYF. The CDR3 region has the DNA TGTGCCAGCAGCCAAAGAGGTTGGGACGAGCAGTACTTC.

The rearrangement links TRBV28 to TRBJ2-7; no clear D gene. Germline V gene data show CDR1 as MDHEN and CDR2 as SYDVKM. The V end lost 1 base, the J end lost 5 bases, and 15 bases lay between the germline ends. The CDR3 loop spans 15 amino acids. In nucleotides, the CDR3 is TGTGCCAGCAGTTTATACATGCGACGACCCCACGAGCAGTACTTC. This gives the protein CASSLYMRRPHEQYF.

The V and J genes are TRBV9 and TRBJ2-7; D gene uncertain. This CDR3 has 13 residues. CDR1 is SGDLS and CDR2 is YYNGEE in the germline V gene. Trimming pared 0 bases from V and 4 bases from J, leaving 8 bases between. Here the CDR3 reads CASSVEAGYEQYF. In DNA, the CDR3 is TGTGCCAGCAGCGTAGAAGCTGGTTACGAGCAGTACTTC.

This clone is a singleton in its sample. The rearrangement links TRBV11-2 to TRBJ1-1; D not certain. Germline values: CDR1 SGHAT, CDR2 FQNNGV. The V gene lost 0 bases and the J gene lost 4 bases, with 3 bases spanning the gap. The CDR3 totals 12 residues. CDR3 region: CASSLDLTEAFF. The CDR3 DNA reads TGTGCCAGCAGCTTAGATCTCACTGAAGCTTTCTTT.

The V call is TRBV30, the J call TRBJ1-2, with a weak D call TRBD1 (5 bases). Trimming stripped 0 bases from V and 4 bases from J, with 18 bases between. The CDR3 is 16 residues long. CDR1 and CDR2 (germline): GTSNPN, SVGIG (reference sequence). CDR3 nucleotides: TGTGCCTGGAGTGTATACCAAGGGGCGCTGAGCTATGGCTACACCTTC. It translates to CAWSVYQGALSYGYTF.

This chain joins TRBV5-1 and TRBJ1-5; D not resolved. CDR3 length equals 14 residues. From germline, CDR1 is SGHRS and CDR2 YFSETQ. Trimming removed 2 bases from V and 3 bases from J, with 9 bases in between. CDR3 in amino acids: CASSFGGNNQPQHF. In nucleotides, the CDR3 is TGCGCCAGCAGCTTTGGAGGGAACAATCAGCCCCAGCATTTT.

The V call is TRBV7-2, the J call TRBJ2-1; D not certain. Germline V gene data show CDR1 as SGHTA and CDR2 as FQGNSA. V was shortened by 3 bases and J by 12 bases, with 6 bases between the two germline ends. The length of the CDR3 is 10 residues. The chain's CDR3 is CASSLGGQFF. The CDR3 coding sequence is TGTGCCAGCAGCTTGGGTGGGCAGTTCTTC. The full variable domain, with the rest looked up from reference TRBV7-2 and TRBJ2-1, is GAGVSQSPSNKVTEKGKDVELRCDPISGHTALYWYRQSLGQGLEFLIYFQGNSAPDKSGLPSDRFSAERTGGSVSTLTIQRTQQEDSAVYLCASSLGGQFFGPGTRLTVL.

V usage is TRBV10-3 and J usage is TRBJ1-2; TRBD1 matches at 9 bases. The CDR3 spans 16 residues. Trimming took 4 bases from V and 4 from J; bases not matched to a gene: 10. CDR1 and CDR2 from the germline V gene are ENHRY and SYGVKD. The CDR3 nucleotides are TGTGCCATCAGTGTCGGCCGGGACAGGGAAGCCTATGGCTACACCTTC. This encodes CAISVGRDREAYGYTF.

The genes are TRBV18 and TRBJ1-1; no definite D call. V lost 6 bases, J lost 3 bases, and 11 bases lay in between. Germline CDR1 is KGHSH and CDR2 is LQKENI. The CDR3 length is 13 residues. The CDR3 region is CASSPTQDTEAFF. CDR3 sequence (DNA): TGTGCCAGCTCGCCTACGCAGGACACTGAAGCTTTCTTT.

V gene TRBV18 combines with J gene TRBJ1-2; D may be TRBD1 (5 bases). V lost 1 base and J lost 4, with 13 bases in between. CDR3 length: 15 amino acids. Looked up from germline, CDR1 is KGHSH and CDR2 is LQKENI. The CDR3: CASSPRGVRIYGYTF. CDR3 DNA sequence: TGTGCCAGCTCACCACGGGGGGTAAGGATCTATGGCTACACCTTC.

The chain uses TRBV7-2 and TRBJ1-5, with TRBD1 as a possible D gene (5 bases). V lost 2 bases and J lost 7, with 15 bases in between. Per germline, CDR1 SGHTA and CDR2 FQGNSA. This CDR3 comprises 15 residues. CDR3: CASSLRSQEDQPQHF. For the CDR3, the DNA is TGTGCCAGCAGCTTACGGTCACAGGAAGACCAGCCCCAGCATTTT.

The chain combines TRBV7-9 with TRBJ1-5; D remains ambiguous. Germline V gives CDR1 SEHNR, CDR2 FQNEAQ (reference sequence). Trimming cost V 5 bases and J 11 bases, with 22 bases left between them. This CDR3 has 15 residues. The CDR3, as DNA: TGTGCCAGCAGCAGGATGTCGCAGGCCGAAGGAGCCCAGCATTTT. Amino acid sequence: CASSRMSQAEGAQHF.

With regard to this clone: Sequence at one end of the junction differs from germline and may be a read error. The sample contains more than one DNA sequence encoding this CDR3. J is TRBJ1-5 and V is TRBV20-1; D not resolved. Per the germline V gene, CDR1 is DFQATT and CDR2 is SNEGSKA (reference sequence). The CDR3 totals 11 residues. The CDR3 loop is CSAVGNQPQHF. Written as DNA, the CDR3 is TGCAGTGCCGTTGGGAATCAGCCCCAACATTTT.

The genes are TRBV7-2 and TRBJ2-7; D is uncertain. Germline lookup yields CDR1 SGHTA and CDR2 FQGNSA. The V and J ends lost 5 bases and 0 bases respectively, with 14 bases between them. The CDR3 is 15 amino acids. The CDR3 region has the DNA TGTGCCAGCAGCGAAGGGCAGGCCCCCTCCTACGAGCAGTACTTC. Translation gives CASSEGQAPSYEQYF. Full variable domain (remainder filled in from reference TRBV7-2 and TRBJ2-7): GAGVSQSPSNKVTEKGKDVELRCDPISGHTALYWYRQSLGQGLEFLIYFQGNSAPDKSGLPSDRFSAERTGGSVSTLTIQRTQQEDSAVYLCASSEGQAPSYEQYFGPGTRLTVT.